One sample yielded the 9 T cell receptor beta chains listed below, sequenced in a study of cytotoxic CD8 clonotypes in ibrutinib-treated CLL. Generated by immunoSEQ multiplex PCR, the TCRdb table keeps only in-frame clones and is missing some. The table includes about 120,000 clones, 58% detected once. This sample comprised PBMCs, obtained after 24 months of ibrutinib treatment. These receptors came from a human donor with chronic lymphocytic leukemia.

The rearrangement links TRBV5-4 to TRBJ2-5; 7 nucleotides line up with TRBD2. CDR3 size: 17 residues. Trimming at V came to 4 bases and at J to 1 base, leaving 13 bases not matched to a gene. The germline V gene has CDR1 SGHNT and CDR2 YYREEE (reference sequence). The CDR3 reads CASSPGGAGRFQETQYF. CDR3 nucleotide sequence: TGTGCCAGCAGCCCCGGAGGAGCGGGGCGGTTCCAAGAGACCCAGTACTTC.

The CDR3 DNA is TGTGCCAGCAGCTTCGGGGCAGGGGTTGGTCAGCCCCAGCATTTT. This sequence encodes CASSFGAGVGQPQHF. The V gene is TRBV9, the J gene TRBJ1-5; D is perhaps TRBD1 (6 bases). Germline V lookup: CDR1 SGDLS, CDR2 YYNGEE. V lost 4 bases and J 6 bases, leaving 17 bases between the germline ends. The CDR3 length is 15 residues. Drawing the rest from reference TRBV9 and TRBJ1-5, the complete variable domain is DSGVTQTPKHLITATGQRVTLRCSPRSGDLSVYWYQQSLDQGLQFLIQYYNGEERAKGNILERFSAQQFPDLHSELNLSSLELGDSALYFCASSFGAGVGQPQHFGDGTRLSIL.

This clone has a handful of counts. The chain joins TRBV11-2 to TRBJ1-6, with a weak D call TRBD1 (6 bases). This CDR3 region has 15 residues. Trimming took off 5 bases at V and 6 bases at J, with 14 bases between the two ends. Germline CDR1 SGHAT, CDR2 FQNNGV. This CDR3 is CASSPSTGRNSPLHF. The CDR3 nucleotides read TGTGCCAGCAGCCCATCGACAGGCCGTAATTCACCCCTCCACTTT.

CDR3 in amino acids: CASSPVAGADTQYF. In DNA, the CDR3 is TGTGCCAGCAGCCCAGTAGCGGGGGCAGATACGCAGTATTTT. The V call is TRBV5-6, the J call TRBJ2-3, with 9 bases matching TRBD2. The CDR3 runs to 14 residues. CDR1 is SGHDT and CDR2 is YYEEEE in the germline V gene. The V gene end was trimmed by 4 bases and the J gene end by 4 bases; junction bases not matched to a gene: 4.

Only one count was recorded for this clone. This CDR3 reads CASSSGRSTDTQYF. The CDR3 DNA sequence: TGCGCCAGCAGCTCTGGACGCAGCACAGATACGCAGTATTTT. The chain employs TRBV5-1 and TRBJ2-3, with unresolved D. The CDR3 spans 14 residues. V was pared by 3 bases and J by 0 bases, with 8 bases between. CDR1 and CDR2 (germline): SGHRS, YFSETQ.

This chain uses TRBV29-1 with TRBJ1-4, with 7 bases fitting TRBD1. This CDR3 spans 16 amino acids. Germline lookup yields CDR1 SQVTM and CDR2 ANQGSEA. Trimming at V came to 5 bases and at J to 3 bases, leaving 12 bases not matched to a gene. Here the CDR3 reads CSVLGQDGPSNEKLFF. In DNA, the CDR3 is TGCAGCGTTTTAGGACAGGACGGACCGTCTAATGAAAAACTGTTTTTT. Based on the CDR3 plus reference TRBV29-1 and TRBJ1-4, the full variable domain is SAVISQKPSRDICQRGTSLTIQCQVDSQVTMMFWYRQQPGQSLTLIATANQGSEATYESGFVIDKFPISRPNLTFSTLTVSNMSPEDSSIYLCSVLGQDGPSNEKLFFGSGTQLSVL.

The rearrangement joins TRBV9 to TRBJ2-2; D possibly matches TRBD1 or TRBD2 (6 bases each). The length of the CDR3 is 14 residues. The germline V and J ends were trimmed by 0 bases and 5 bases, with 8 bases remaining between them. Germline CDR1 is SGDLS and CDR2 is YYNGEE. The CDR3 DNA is TGTGCCAGCAGCGTAGAGGGGGGTACCGGGGAGCTGTTTTTT. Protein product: CASSVEGGTGELFF.

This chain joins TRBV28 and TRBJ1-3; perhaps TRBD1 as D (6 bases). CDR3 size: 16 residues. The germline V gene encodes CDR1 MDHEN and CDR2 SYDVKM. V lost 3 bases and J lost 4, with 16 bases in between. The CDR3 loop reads CASSLPRGGKGNTIYF. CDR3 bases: TGTGCCAGCAGTTTGCCCAGGGGAGGTAAAGGAAACACCATATATTTT.

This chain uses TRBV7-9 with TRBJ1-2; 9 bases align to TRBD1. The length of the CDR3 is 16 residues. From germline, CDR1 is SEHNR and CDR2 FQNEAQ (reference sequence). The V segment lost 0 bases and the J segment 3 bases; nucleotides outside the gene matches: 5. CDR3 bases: TGTGCCAGCAGCTTAGCGCTGACAGGGGGAGACTATGGCTACACCTTC. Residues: CASSLALTGGDYGYTF.